This is a list of T cell receptor beta chains from one sample in a study of T cell repertoires and leukemia-associated antigens. Each CDR3 protein is one row after TCRdb ran MiXCR on the 5' RACE reads. The sample includes about 15,000 distinct CDR3 sequences, less than 40% of them seen just once. Antigens for these TCRs are unknown. Sequencing was performed on CD3+ T cells sorted from blood and cultured. These receptors originate from a female donor in good health. The CDR3 runs from the conserved cysteine through the conserved F or W. Each record gives: V gene, J gene, clone size, D gene, CDR3 DNA, CDR3 protein. The D gene is left open where the match is weak. Not every row has a clone size; where given, it reads once, few, many or a size class.

TRBV29-1	TRBJ2-1	medium-sized	NA	TGCAGCGTCGCAGTCCGCGGAGGAAACAATGAGCAGTTCTTC	CSVAVRGGNNEQFF
TRBV6-5	TRBJ1-1	NA	NA	TGTGCCAGCAGTTACAAACAGGGAGTCGCGGCTTCCTTT	CASSYKQGVAASF
TRBV7-3	TRBJ2-3	many	NA	TGTGCCAGCAGCTTCCTCGACGAAGATACGCAGTATTTT	CASSFLDEDTQYF
TRBV7-2	TRBJ2-3	medium-sized	TRBD2	TGTGCCAGCAGCTTGCTAGCGGGGACAGATACGCAGTATTTT	CASSLLAGTDTQYF
TRBV20-1	TRBJ2-1	medium-sized	TRBD2	TGCAGTGCTAGCGGTTCTAGGGCGGGACTAGGGGAGCAGTTCTTC	CSASGSRAGLGEQFF
TRBV20-1	TRBJ2-1	NA	TRBD2	TGCAGTGCTACCAGACTAGCGGACAATGAGCAGTTCTTC	CSATRLADNEQFF
TRBV5-1	TRBJ2-7	medium-sized	NA	TGCGCCAGCAGCTTGGAGAGTTTGGGTTACGAGCAGTACTTC	CASSLESLGYEQYF
TRBV6-4	TRBJ2-7	NA	NA	TGTGCCAGCAGTTTTGCGACGAGGGGCGGCGAGCAGTACTTC	CASSFATRGGEQYF
TRBV6-5	TRBJ1-1	NA	NA	TGTGCCAGCAGTTACTCAAGGGGGGTAGGGACTGAAGCTTTCTTT	CASSYSRGVGTEAFF
TRBV7-9	TRBJ2-1	NA	NA	TGTGCCAGCAGCTCAGTACTCGCTCGCAACAATGAGCAGTTCTTC	CASSSVLARNNEQFF
TRBV12-3/TRBV12-4	TRBJ2-1	NA	TRBD2	TGTGCCAGCAGCATGCAGCGGGAGGGATACAATGAGCAGTTCTTC	CASSMQREGYNEQFF
TRBV18	TRBJ2-3	many	TRBD2	TGTGCCAGCTCACTTGGACTAGCGGGAGGCACAGATACGCAGTATTTT	CASSLGLAGGTDTQYF
TRBV20-1	TRBJ2-7	NA	NA	TGCAGTGCTAGAGGCATTTCCGTTTCCTACGAGCAGTACTTC	CSARGISVSYEQYF
TRBV29-1	TRBJ1-2	medium-sized	TRBD1	TGCAGCGCCAACTTCGGGACAGGGCATAATTTTCTCTATGGCTACACCTTC	CSANFGTGHNFLYGYTF
TRBV25-1	TRBJ1-4	few	NA	TGTGCCAGCAGTGGCACAGGATATGAAAAACTGTTTTTT	CASSGTGYEKLFF
TRBV25-1	TRBJ1-1	medium-sized	NA	TGTGCCAGCAGTGAAGGGAGGGGCTTGAACACTGAAGCTTTCTTT	CASSEGRGLNTEAFF
TRBV20-1	TRBJ1-2	NA	NA	TGCAGTGCCCAGCGACCTCCGGACAGTCCTTCCTATGGCTACACCTTC	CSAQRPPDSPSYGYTF
TRBV3-1	TRBJ2-5	NA	NA	TGTGCCAGCAGCCGAGTTTTACCAGGGGGGGAGACCCAGTACTTC	CASSRVLPGGETQYF
TRBV12-3/TRBV12-4	TRBJ2-1	NA	TRBD2	TGTGCCAGCAGAAGGCTGGGTCGGGAGGGATCCTACAATGAGCAGTTCTTC	CASRRLGREGSYNEQFF
TRBV6-1	TRBJ1-2	NA	NA	TGTGCCAGCAGTCAGAACAGTTCTTATGACTACACCTTC	CASSQNSSYDYTF
TRBV4-2	TRBJ2-7	medium-sized	NA	TGTGCCAGCAGCCTAACGACTCACTCCTACGAGCAGTACTTC	CASSLTTHSYEQYF
TRBV4-2	TRBJ2-1	medium-sized	NA	TGTGCCAGCAGCCAAGTTGGGTCCGGGACGGAGGCAGGCAATGAGCAGTTCTTC	CASSQVGSGTEAGNEQFF
TRBV27	TRBJ2-1	many	NA	TGTGCCAGCAGTTTAGGCGCAGGGTGGGATGAGCAGTTCTTC	CASSLGAGWDEQFF
TRBV5-8	TRBJ2-6	NA	NA	TGTGCCAGCAGCGCCCGAAACAGGGATTTAGTCCTGACTTTC	CASSARNRDLVLTF
TRBV20-1	TRBJ2-1	medium-sized	TRBD2	TGCAGTGCTGGGGAGGCTAGCGGAGATTACAATGAGCAGTTCTTC	CSAGEASGDYNEQFF
TRBV5-1	TRBJ1-2	medium-sized	NA	TGCGCCAGCAGCCCAAGGAGCTATGGCTACACCTTC	CASSPRSYGYTF
TRBV20-1	TRBJ2-7	few	NA	TGCAGTGCTAGAGATCTTACGGGAGCCCGCGAGCAGTACTTC	CSARDLTGAREQYF
TRBV7-9	TRBJ2-7	NA	NA	TGTGCCAGCAGCCCAGGAATTCCTTCCTACGAGCAGTACTTC	CASSPGIPSYEQYF
TRBV10-3	TRBJ2-6	NA	TRBD1	TGTGCCAACAGTGGAAACACAGGGGCTGGGGCCAACGTCCTGACTTTC	CANSGNTGAGANVLTF
TRBV20-1	TRBJ2-1	medium-sized	NA	TGCAGTGCTAGACCGGGGGCCACTGACAATGAGCAGTTCTTC	CSARPGATDNEQFF
TRBV20-1	TRBJ2-1	medium-sized	TRBD2	TGCAGTATACTAAGCGGGATTAAAGGCAATGAGCAGTTCTTC	CSILSGIKGNEQFF
TRBV7-2	TRBJ2-1	medium-sized	NA	TGTGCCAGCAGCTTAGCGCGCGACTTCTACAATGAGCAGTTCTTC	CASSLARDFYNEQFF
TRBV28	TRBJ1-1	many	NA	TGTGCCAGCAGTCCCCCCGGACAGAACACTGAAGCTTTCTTT	CASSPPGQNTEAFF
TRBV28	TRBJ2-2	medium-sized	TRBD2	TGTGCCAGCAGTTTATCTTCAACGGGACTAGCGGCGAGCACCGGGGAGCTGTTTTTT	CASSLSSTGLAASTGELFF